This paragraph reports one T cell receptor beta chain. What it binds is unknown. MiXCR was run by TCRdb on the reads, yielding one entry per CDR3 protein. The data hold under 150,000 distinct CDR3 sequences, with 30% observed a single time. The record originates from a study of T cell repertoires in cytomegalovirus infection. In the study overall: CMV epitopes, recently identified HLA-C-restricted and well-studied HLA-B-restricted, were used. CMV infection plus the matching HLA type was flagged by public TCR beta signatures. Whole-study results and caveats: The response measured ex vivo was dominated by TCR beta clonotypes (HLA-C-restricted and CMV-specific).

The CDR3 is 14 residues long. Trimming shortened V by 5 bases and J by 9 bases, and 17 bases separated the two germline ends. Per germline, CDR1 KGHSH and CDR2 LQKENI. The clonotype was recovered from a human donor in good health (CMV status not recorded). Some clones in this sample may be carry-over from other donors' samples. The sequences come from CD8+ T cells from cultured PBMCs, collected from culture after CMV antigen stimulation. The chain has TRBV18 and TRBJ1-5, with a tentative D call TRBD1 (6 bases). The CDR3 loop is CASSADSAITPQHF. Here the CDR3 DNA reads TGTGCCAGCTCAGCGGACAGTGCGATCACGCCCCAGCATTTT.